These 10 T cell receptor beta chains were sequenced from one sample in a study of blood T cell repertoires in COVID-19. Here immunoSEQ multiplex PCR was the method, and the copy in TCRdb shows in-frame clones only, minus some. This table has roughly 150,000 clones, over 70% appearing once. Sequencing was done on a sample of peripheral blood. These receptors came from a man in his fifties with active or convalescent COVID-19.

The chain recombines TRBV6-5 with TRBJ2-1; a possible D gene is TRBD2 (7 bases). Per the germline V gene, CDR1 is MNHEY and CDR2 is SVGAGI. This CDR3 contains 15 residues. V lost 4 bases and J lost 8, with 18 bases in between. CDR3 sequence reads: CASSSSGQLGYEQFF. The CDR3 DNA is TGTGCCAGCAGTTCTAGCGGACAGCTCGGGTATGAGCAGTTCTTC.

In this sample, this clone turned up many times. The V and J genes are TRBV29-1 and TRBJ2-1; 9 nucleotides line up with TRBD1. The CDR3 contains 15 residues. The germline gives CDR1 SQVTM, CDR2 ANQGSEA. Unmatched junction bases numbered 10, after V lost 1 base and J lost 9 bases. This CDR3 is CSVEGQGVLHSEQFF. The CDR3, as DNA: TGCAGCGTTGAAGGACAGGGGGTACTTCACTCTGAGCAGTTCTTC.

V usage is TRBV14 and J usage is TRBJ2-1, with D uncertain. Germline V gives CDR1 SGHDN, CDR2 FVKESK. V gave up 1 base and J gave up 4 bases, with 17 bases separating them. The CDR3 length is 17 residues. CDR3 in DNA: TGTGCCAGCAGCCAAGGACAAGCCCAAACTTTTTACAATGAGCAGTTCTTC. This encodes CASSQGQAQTFYNEQFF.

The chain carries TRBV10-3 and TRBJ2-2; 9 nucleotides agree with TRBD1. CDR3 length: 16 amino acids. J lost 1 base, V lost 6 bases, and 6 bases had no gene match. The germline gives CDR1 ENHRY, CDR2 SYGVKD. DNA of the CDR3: TGTGCCATCAGACCCACAGGGGGCCTGAACACCGGGGAGCTGTTTTTT. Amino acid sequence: CAIRPTGGLNTGELFF.

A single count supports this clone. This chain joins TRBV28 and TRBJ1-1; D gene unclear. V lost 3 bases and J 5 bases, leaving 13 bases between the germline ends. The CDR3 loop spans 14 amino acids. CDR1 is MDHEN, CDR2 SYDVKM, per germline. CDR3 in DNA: TGTGCCAGCAGTTTTCTGAACAGCCTTACTGAAGCTTTCTTT. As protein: CASSFLNSLTEAFF.

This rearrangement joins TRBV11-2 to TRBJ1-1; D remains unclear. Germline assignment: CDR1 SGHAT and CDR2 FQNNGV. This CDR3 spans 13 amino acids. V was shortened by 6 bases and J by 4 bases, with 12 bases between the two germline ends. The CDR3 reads CASSQDLVTEAFF. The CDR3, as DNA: TGTGCCAGCAGTCAGGACTTGGTCACTGAAGCTTTCTTT.

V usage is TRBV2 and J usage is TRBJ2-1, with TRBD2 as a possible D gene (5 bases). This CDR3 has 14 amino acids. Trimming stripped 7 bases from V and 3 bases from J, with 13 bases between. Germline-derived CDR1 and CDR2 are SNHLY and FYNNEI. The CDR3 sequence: CASTLEAGYNEQFF. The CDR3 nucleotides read TGTGCCAGCACGCTGGAGGCGGGCTACAATGAGCAGTTCTTC.

The CDR3 DNA sequence: TGTGCCAGCAGCAAAGTCGGCCAGGCCAAGGGGACTGAAGCTTTCTTT. Protein sequence: CASSKVGQAKGTEAFF. This sequence joins TRBV21-1 and TRBJ1-1; TRBD1 is the table's D call and was not checked against the DNA. TRBV21-1 is a pseudogene locus. The CDR3 totals 16 residues.

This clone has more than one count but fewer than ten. The CDR3 loop reads CASNRGHSNQPQHF. The CDR3 bases are TGTGCCAGTAACAGGGGTCACAGCAATCAGCCCCAGCATTTT. The chain couples TRBV19 to TRBJ1-5; 7 bases match TRBD1. CDR3 length: 14 amino acids. Germline assignment: CDR1 LNHDA and CDR2 SQIVND (reference sequence). Trimming at V came to 7 bases and at J to 1 base, leaving 4 bases not matched to a gene.

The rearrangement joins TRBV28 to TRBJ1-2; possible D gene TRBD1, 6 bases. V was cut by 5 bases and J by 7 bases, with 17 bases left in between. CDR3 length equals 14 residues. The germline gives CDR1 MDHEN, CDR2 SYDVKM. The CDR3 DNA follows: TGTGCCAGCAGTGTACAGGGTTTTCGTGTTGGCTACACCTTC. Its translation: CASSVQGFRVGYTF.